This T cell receptor (beta chain) was sequenced during a study of blood T cell dynamics during melanoma immunotherapy. Profiled with immunoSEQ multiplex PCR; TCRdb holds only in-frame clones, not every one. The sample has 10,000 to 15,000 clones; about 90% are singletons. The time point: week 3, after first cycle of checkpoint inhibitor. Germline-derived CDR1 and CDR2 are MNHNY and SVGAGI (reference sequence). J gave up 2 bases and V 5 bases, and 4 bases lay outside the gene matches. The CDR3 contains 14 residues. The sequencing here drew on effector memory CD8+ T cells from blood, taken from a patient treated with checkpoint blockade. The TCR was taken from a human donor with melanoma. This sequence joins TRBV6-6 and TRBJ2-7; 9 nucleotides agree with TRBD2. The CDR3 region is CASSLAGTPYEQYF. The CDR3 bases are TGTGCCAGCAGTCTAGCGGGGACCCCCTACGAGCAGTACTTC.